What follows is one TCR beta chain and its context. Its antigen has not been determined. This sequence may be a read error, since a much larger clone differs from it by one base. TRIzol reagent was used to extract blood RNA from unsorted whole blood, while the DNeasy Blood & Tissue kit provided the germline DNA. At the time of sampling, the patients were treatment-naive and had chronic HBV infection. Before surgery, approximately 4 milliliters of peripheral blood were drawn into K2EDTA tubes. This sample is part of a study of tumor-infiltrating lymphocytes in primary liver carcinoma (dated by TCRdb to about 2017). Looking at the study overall: Between November 2015 and March 2016, a handful of patients in China with histopathologically diagnosed primary liver carcinoma had surgical resection. The study combined TCRbeta repertoire sequencing, expression microarrays and whole-exome sequencing across five regions of each liver tumor, with adjacent normal tissue and blood. Each sample produced about 3.5 to 7.5 million productive TCRbeta reads, and read depth showed no significant difference between tissue types. Reproducibility between technical replicate repertoires was high, with correlation coefficients above 0.95 and mean shared-clone rates roughly 0.87. The five patients, three men and two women aged 30 to 69 years, had hepatocellular carcinoma (four) or combined HCC and intrahepatic cholangiocarcinoma (one). TCRbeta repertoire sequencing covered some 35 specimens from 5 patients: roughly 25 tumor regions, 5 adjacent noncancerous liver tissues and 5 peripheral blood samples. Tumors of the five patients were stage T1-T3 N0M0 with maximum diameters of roughly 4.2 to 11 cm. General findings and caveats noted by the study authors: Because only the TCR beta chain was sequenced and unpaired alpha chains were not captured, true repertoire diversity is likely underestimated. Pairs of tumor regions showed greater repertoire overlap (mean around 36%) than tumor-adjacent pairs (roughly 17%) or tumor-blood pairs (approximately 15%), which is consistent with antigen-driven expansion. A significantly larger repertoire fraction was made up by the top 250 clones in tumors than in blood (p = 0.039). With just five patients in the study, the authors point out that the findings should be validated in a larger study. Bulk unsorted samples precluded comparing CD4+ and CD8+ T cell repertoires.

The V and J ends are trimmed by 11 bases and 0 bases, leaving 11 bases between them. From the germline V gene, CDR1 is MNHNS and CDR2 is SASEGT. The CDR3 sequence holds 12 residues, the cysteine and phenylalanine included. Only the CDR3 region is kept as DNA, spanning 36 bases read in frame from base 1. TCRbeta-specific cDNA was reverse-transcribed from 500 ng total RNA using a constant-region primer and ProtoScript II reverse transcriptase. The TCRbeta libraries were prepared through three rounds of nested multiplex PCR following a slightly modified ARM-PCR procedure. The first two PCR rounds used multiplex TRBV1-TRBV30 forward primers with a Cbeta reverse primer, each for about 10 cycles. Sample barcodes and Illumina adapters were added in a final 25-cycle PCR using Deep VentR polymerase. Amplicons of 200-500 bp were gel-purified with a QIAquick gel extraction kit before sequencing. An Illumina HiSeq 2500 was used to sequence the TCRbeta amplicons, generating 250-bp paired-end reads. As for the original processing: Trimmomatic v0.33 was used to quality-trim the reads, and FLASH v1.2.11 was used to merge paired reads so that full CDR3 sequences could be recovered. MiGEC v1.2.1b assigned V, D and J germline segments to the rearranged TCRbeta sequences. VDJtools v1.0.0 computed clonotype statistics and Shannon-Wiener diversity indices. To cut down on sampling bias, every analysis after diversity analysis relied on just the 250 most abundant clonotypes from each sample. In TCRdb, the public reads were trimmed at Q25 with fastp and aligned with MiXCR, with productive beta chains retained. One record per CDR3 amino acid sequence lists the most common genes and DNA. These V and J calls derive from TCRdb rather than the authors' analysis. This sample has 150,000 to 200,000 distinct CDR3 sequences in its table, and 65% of those were observed once. Approximately 6.6% of the sample is taken by the ten largest.

Source material: peripheral blood. The chain employs TRBV6-1 and TRBJ2-7; the D gene is perhaps TRBD1, from 6 matching bases. The TCR comes from a woman aged 55-75 years with primary liver carcinoma and hepatitis B virus infection. The bases read TGTGCCTCAGACAGGAACTCCTACGAGCAGTACTTC. Translated, this is CASDRNSYEQYF.